One sample yielded the 23 T cell receptor beta chains listed below, sequenced in a study of T cell changes during pregnancy in multiple sclerosis. TCRdb's copy holds only in-frame clones and misses some; the assay was immunoSEQ multiplex PCR. Among around 64,000 clones, about 93% were seen once, and the ten largest hold under 0.35%. Source: CD4+ T cells from peripheral blood mononuclear cells, taken after pregnancy. These receptors were taken from a female donor with multiple sclerosis, enrolled in a pregnancy study.

The gene calls are TRBV6-1 and TRBJ1-6; 7 positions agree with TRBD1. The junction had 5 bases not matched to a gene; V was cut back by 2 bases and J by 13 bases. CDR1 and CDR2 from the germline V gene are MNHNS and SASEGT. The CDR3 has 13 amino acids. CDR3 loop: CASSETGGGPLHF. CDR3 bases: TGTGCCAGCAGTGAAACTGGAGGGGGCCCCCTCCACTTT.

CDR3 protein: CASSLSGTASSYEQYF. DNA for the CDR3: TGTGCCAGCAGTTTATCGGGGACAGCATCTTCCTACGAGCAGTACTTC. The rearrangement joins TRBV28 to TRBJ2-7, with 7 bases matching TRBD1. Per germline, CDR1 MDHEN and CDR2 SYDVKM. This CDR3 is 16 amino acids long. V lost 1 base to trimming and J lost 1 base; unmatched junction nucleotides: 7.

CDR3 loop: CASSVGGGEMNTEAFF. For the CDR3, the DNA is TGTGCCAGCAGTGTGGGGGGTGGGGAAATGAACACTGAAGCTTTCTTT. V gene TRBV25-1 combines with J gene TRBJ1-1; D perhaps matches TRBD1 (5 bases). The CDR3 contains 16 residues. Trimming removed 4 bases from V and 0 bases from J, with 15 bases in between. Germline V gives CDR1 MGHDK, CDR2 SYGVNS.

This clone was recorded a few times. The chain employs TRBV19 and TRBJ1-2; D is undetermined. Deletions cut 3 bases from V and 4 bases from J, with 12 bases between. Germline values: CDR1 LNHDA, CDR2 SQIVND (reference sequence). The CDR3 has 14 amino acids. The CDR3 DNA reads as TGTGCCAGTAGTATCGCTGACACACTCTATGGCTACACCTTC. This gives the protein CASSIADTLYGYTF. Based on the CDR3 plus reference TRBV19 and TRBJ1-2, the full variable domain is DGGITQSPKYLFRKEGQNVTLSCEQNLNHDAMYWYRQDPGQGLRLIYYSQIVNDFQKGDIAEGYSVSREKKESFPLTVTSAQKNPTAFYLCASSIADTLYGYTFGSGTRLTVV.

The chain joins TRBV5-6 to TRBJ1-1; D not resolved. This CDR3 has 13 residues. The germline V and J ends were trimmed by 7 bases and 0 bases, with 10 bases remaining between them. In germline, CDR1 is SGHDT, CDR2 YYEEEE. The CDR3 nucleotides read TGTGCCAGCGGCTCGGGGATGAACACTGAAGCTTTCTTT. This sequence encodes CASGSGMNTEAFF.

The CDR3 DNA sequence: TGTGCCAGCAGCGCAGGGACTAGCACAGATACGCAGTATTTT. Amino acids: CASSAGTSTDTQYF. This chain links TRBV9 with TRBJ2-3, with D possibly being TRBD2 (6 bases). From germline, CDR1 is SGDLS and CDR2 YYNGEE. Trimming shortened V by 3 bases and J by 0 bases, and 8 bases separated the two germline ends. CDR3 size: 14 residues.

The chain is built from TRBV6-1 and TRBJ2-1; TRBD2 aligns across 8 bases. Germline trimming cut 1 base from V and 2 bases from J; bases unmatched to any gene: 4. This CDR3 has 16 residues. Germline values: CDR1 MNHNS, CDR2 SASEGT. CDR3: CASSEDPGGPYNEQFF. CDR3 DNA: TGTGCCAGCAGTGAAGACCCGGGGGGGCCCTACAATGAGCAGTTCTTC.

This chain connects TRBV19 to TRBJ1-2; D not certain. The CDR3 consists of 13 residues. Germline lookup yields CDR1 LNHDA and CDR2 SQIVND (reference sequence). V was trimmed by 6 bases and J by 8 bases, leaving 16 bases between them. The CDR3 protein is CASRWSGESGYTF. In DNA, the CDR3 is TGTGCCAGTAGGTGGTCCGGGGAAAGCGGCTACACCTTC. The variable domain in full, with the rest retrieved from reference TRBV19 and TRBJ1-2, is DGGITQSPKYLFRKEGQNVTLSCEQNLNHDAMYWYRQDPGQGLRLIYYSQIVNDFQKGDIAEGYSVSREKKESFPLTVTSAQKNPTAFYLCASRWSGESGYTFGSGTRLTVV.

J is TRBJ2-7 and V is TRBV6-5, with a weak D call TRBD1 (6 bases). Looked up from germline, CDR1 is MNHEY and CDR2 is SVGAGI. Trimming removed 0 bases from V and 3 bases from J, with 12 bases in between. This CDR3 comprises 15 residues. The DNA of the CDR3 is TGTGCCAGCAGTTACTCCGGGACACGAATCTACGAGCAGTACTTC. Translation gives CASSYSGTRIYEQYF.

This sequence joins TRBV7-3 and TRBJ2-1, with 7 bases aligning to TRBD1. Germline V gives CDR1 SGHTA, CDR2 FQGTGA. The V segment lost 1 base and the J segment 4 bases; nucleotides outside the gene matches: 4. This CDR3 is built from 15 residues. The CDR3: CASSLKRDRYNEQFF. The CDR3 DNA reads TGTGCCAGCAGCTTAAAGAGGGACAGATACAATGAGCAGTTCTTC.

This chain joins TRBV12-1 and TRBJ2-7; TRBD2 is taken as the D call from the table, unchecked against the DNA. TRBV12-1 is termed a pseudogene. The CDR3 is made up of 17 amino acids. The CDR3, as DNA: TGTGCCAGCAACCCCAGAACTAGCGGGAGACGCAACTACGAGCAGTACTTC. Translation: CASNPRTSGRRNYEQYF.

CDR3 sequence (DNA): TGTGCCAGTACCGCGACTAGCGGGGGCTGGAATGAGCAGTTCTTC. Its translation is CASTATSGGWNEQFF. The chain couples TRBV19 to TRBJ2-1; 12 bases match TRBD2. Trimming cost V 7 bases and J 7 bases; bases outside gene matches: 8. Germline lookup yields CDR1 LNHDA and CDR2 SQIVND (reference sequence). This CDR3 has 15 amino acids.

The chain is built from TRBV6-6 and TRBJ1-5, with 9 bases identical to TRBD1. Germline V gene lookup returns CDR1 MNHNY and CDR2 SVGAGI (reference sequence). The CDR3 loop spans 13 amino acids. V lost 7 bases and J lost 5; bases outside the gene matches: 3. The chain's CDR3 is CASTGTGYQPQHF. Written as DNA, the CDR3 is TGTGCCAGCACCGGGACAGGGTATCAGCCCCAGCATTTT.

The chain employs TRBV5-1 and TRBJ1-4; TRBD1 aligns across 7 bases. The CDR3 sequence is 14 residues long. V gave up 4 bases and J gave up 5 bases; unmatched junction bases: 5. In germline, CDR1 is SGHRS, CDR2 YFSETQ. CDR3 in amino acids: CASSPGQQNEKLFF. The CDR3 DNA reads TGCGCCAGCAGCCCGGGACAGCAAAATGAAAAACTGTTTTTT.

J is TRBJ2-3 and V is TRBV11-2; 11 bases align to TRBD2. Germline CDR1 reads SGHAT; CDR2 reads FQNNGV. This CDR3 has 14 residues. V dropped 4 bases and J dropped 4; count of bases not matched to a gene: 1. The CDR3 protein is CASSSGLAADTQYF. The CDR3 bases are TGTGCCAGCAGCTCGGGACTAGCGGCAGATACGCAGTATTTT. Using reference TRBV11-2 and TRBJ2-3 for the parts outside the CDR3, the full variable domain is EAGVAQSPRYKIIEKRQSVAFWCNPISGHATLYWYQQILGQGPKLLIQFQNNGVVDDSQLPKDRFSAERLKGVDSTLKIQPAKLEDSAVYLCASSSGLAADTQYFGPGTRLTVL.

The chain carries TRBV27 and TRBJ1-2, with 9 bases lining up with TRBD1. V gave up 10 bases and J gave up 4 bases; unmatched junction bases: 7. This CDR3 is 13 amino acids long. From germline, CDR1 is MNHEY and CDR2 SMNVEV (reference sequence). CDR3 residues: CATGTGTAYGYTF. As DNA, the CDR3 is TGTGCCACCGGGACAGGGACCGCCTATGGCTACACCTTC.

This clone was seen just once. This chain joins TRBV10-3 and TRBJ2-2; 10 bases are shared with TRBD2. The germline CDR1 and CDR2 sequences are ENHRY and SYGVKD. V shed 0 bases and J 0 bases; nucleotides not matched to a gene: 1. The CDR3 consists of 17 residues. The DNA for the CDR3 is TGTGCCATCAGTGAGTCCGGACTAGCGGCGAACACCGGGGAGCTGTTTTTT. Its translation: CAISESGLAANTGELFF.

The chain uses TRBV7-9 and TRBJ2-3; 7 bases agree with TRBD2. V was clipped by 6 bases and J by 4 bases; unmatched bases: 7. The germline gives CDR1 SEHNR, CDR2 FQNEAQ (reference sequence). CDR3 length: 14 residues. The CDR3 here is CASRPTSPADTQYF. The CDR3 DNA reads as TGTGCCAGCAGGCCGACTAGCCCCGCAGATACGCAGTATTTT.

The rearrangement links TRBV5-6 to TRBJ1-2; no clear D. Trimming took off 4 bases at V and 4 bases at J, with 11 bases between the two ends. Germline V lookup: CDR1 SGHDT, CDR2 YYEEEE. The CDR3 sequence is 13 residues long. The CDR3 region is CASSLAAVYGYTF. For the CDR3, the DNA is TGTGCCAGCAGCCTGGCCGCAGTCTATGGCTACACCTTC.

The chain employs TRBV19 and TRBJ2-3, with 8 positions matching TRBD1. Germline V gene data show CDR1 as LNHDA and CDR2 as SQIVND (reference sequence). The ends lost 5 bases at V and 0 bases at J; junction bases unmatched: 4. The CDR3 length is 15 residues. The CDR3 region has the DNA TGTGCCAGTAGTGCCAGGACAGGGAGCACAGATACGCAGTATTTT. This translates into CASSARTGSTDTQYF.

This clone was recorded only once. The chain joins TRBV25-1 to TRBJ1-3, with TRBD1 as a possible D gene (6 bases). Trimming took 6 bases from V and 1 from J, leaving 16 bases between them. The CDR3 extends over 16 amino acids. CDR1 MGHDK and CDR2 SYGVNS come from the germline V gene. The DNA for the CDR3 is TGTGCCAGCAGCCATCTGAGTAGGGGGTCTGGAAACACCATATATTTT. Translation gives CASSHLSRGSGNTIYF.

V usage is TRBV4-2 and J usage is TRBJ1-6, with 8 bases identical to TRBD1. The junction had 6 bases not matched to a gene; V was cut back by 5 bases and J by 6 bases. Germline CDR1 is LGHNA and CDR2 is YNFKEQ. CDR3 length equals 15 residues. The CDR3 here is CASSFGTGGNSPLHF. The CDR3 DNA reads as TGTGCCAGCAGCTTCGGGACAGGTGGTAATTCACCCCTCCACTTT.

The rearrangement joins TRBV19 to TRBJ1-5; D might be TRBD1 (6 bases). CDR3 length: 15 residues. V lost 1 base to trimming and J lost 6 bases, with 13 bases between them. Germline values: CDR1 LNHDA, CDR2 SQIVND (reference sequence). The DNA of the CDR3 is TGTGCCAGTAGTATAGGCGGCACAGGGAGTCAGCCCCAGCATTTT. Protein product: CASSIGGTGSQPQHF.